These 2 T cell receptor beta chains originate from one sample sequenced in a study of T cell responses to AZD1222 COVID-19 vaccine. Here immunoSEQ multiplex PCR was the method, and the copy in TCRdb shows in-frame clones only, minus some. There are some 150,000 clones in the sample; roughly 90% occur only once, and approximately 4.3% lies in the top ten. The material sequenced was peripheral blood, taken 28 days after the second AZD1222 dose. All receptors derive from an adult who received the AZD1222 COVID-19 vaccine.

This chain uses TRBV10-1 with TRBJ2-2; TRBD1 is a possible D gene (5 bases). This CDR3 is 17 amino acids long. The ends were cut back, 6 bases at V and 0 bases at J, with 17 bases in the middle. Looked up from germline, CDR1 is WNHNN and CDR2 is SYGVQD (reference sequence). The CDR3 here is CASSHPRALTNTGELFF. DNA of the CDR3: TGCGCCAGCAGCCATCCCAGGGCCCTCACGAACACCGGGGAGCTGTTTTTT.

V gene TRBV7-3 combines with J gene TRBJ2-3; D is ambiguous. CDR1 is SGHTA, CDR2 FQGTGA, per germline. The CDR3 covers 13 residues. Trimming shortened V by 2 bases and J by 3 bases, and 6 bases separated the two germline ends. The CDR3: CASSLEPTDTQYF. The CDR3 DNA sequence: TGTGCCAGCAGCTTAGAGCCGACAGATACGCAGTATTTT.